This is a list of T cell receptor beta chains from one sample in a study of T cell responses to AZD1222 COVID-19 vaccine. Clones were read by immunoSEQ multiplex PCR, and TCRdb kept only the in-frame ones, dropping some. This repertoire shows 120,000 or so clones, roughly 90% found once; its top ten account for roughly 11%. Sequencing used peripheral blood, obtained on day 0 of MenACWY control vaccination. These receptors all come from an adult in good health. CDR3s include the opening cysteine and the closing phenylalanine or tryptophan. D genes are given only for firm matches. Only some rows state a clone size, as once, few, many or a class for expanded clones.

v_call: TRBV5-4; j_call: TRBJ2-1; clone_size: -; d_call: TRBD2; cdr3_aa: CASSLGLAASNEQFF; cdr3_nt: TGTGCCAGCAGCTTGGGGCTAGCGGCGAGCAATGAGCAGTTCTTC
v_call: TRBV6-5; j_call: TRBJ2-7; clone_size: once; d_call: TRBD2; cdr3_aa: CATQGLAHNTYEQYF; cdr3_nt: TGTGCCACACAGGGACTAGCGCATAATACCTACGAGCAGTACTTC
v_call: TRBV28; j_call: TRBJ1-1; clone_size: -; d_call: TRBD1; cdr3_aa: CASSLWGTGTPNTEAFF; cdr3_nt: TGTGCCAGCAGTCTCTGGGGGACAGGGACTCCGAACACTGAAGCTTTCTTT
v_call: TRBV6-5; j_call: TRBJ2-7; clone_size: -; d_call: TRBD1; cdr3_aa: CASSQGGTGPYEQYF; cdr3_nt: TGTGCCAGCAGCCAGGGCGGGACAGGGCCCTACGAGCAGTACTTC
v_call: TRBV6-5; j_call: TRBJ1-2; clone_size: few; d_call: -; cdr3_aa: CASSSMRTVGYTF; cdr3_nt: TGTGCCAGCAGTTCCATGAGGACAGTGGGCTACACCTTC
v_call: TRBV27; j_call: TRBJ2-1; clone_size: -; d_call: TRBD2; cdr3_aa: CASRLAGTEQFF; cdr3_nt: TGTGCCAGCAGACTAGCGGGAACTGAGCAGTTCTTC
v_call: TRBV28; j_call: TRBJ1-6; clone_size: -; d_call: -; cdr3_aa: CASRSTGYNSPLHF; cdr3_nt: TGTGCCAGCAGGTCTACAGGCTATAATTCACCCCTCCACTTT
v_call: TRBV5-5; j_call: TRBJ2-7; clone_size: -; d_call: -; cdr3_aa: CASEMDQRTYEQYF; cdr3_nt: TGTGCCAGCGAAATGGACCAGCGGACCTACGAGCAGTACTTC
v_call: TRBV12-3/TRBV12-4; j_call: TRBJ2-5; clone_size: once; d_call: -; cdr3_aa: CASSLNGEETQYF; cdr3_nt: TGTGCCAGCAGTTTAAACGGGGAAGAGACCCAGTACTTC
v_call: TRBV24-1; j_call: TRBJ2-3; clone_size: -; d_call: -; cdr3_aa: CATSPGLAFTQYF; cdr3_nt: TGTGCCACCAGTCCAGGGCTCGCATTTACGCAGTATTTT
v_call: TRBV30; j_call: TRBJ2-7; clone_size: once; d_call: -; cdr3_aa: CAWASRDPSYEQYF; cdr3_nt: TGTGCCTGGGCCTCCCGGGACCCCTCCTACGAGCAGTACTTC
v_call: TRBV5-6; j_call: TRBJ2-7; clone_size: -; d_call: TRBD2; cdr3_aa: CASSFGGGTYEQYF; cdr3_nt: TGTGCCAGCAGCTTCGGCGGGGGAACCTACGAGCAGTACTTC
v_call: TRBV10-3; j_call: TRBJ2-6; clone_size: -; d_call: -; cdr3_aa: CAISEKGSGANVLTF; cdr3_nt: TGTGCCATCAGTGAGAAAGGGTCCGGGGCCAACGTCCTGACTTTC
v_call: TRBV5-1; j_call: TRBJ2-3; clone_size: -; d_call: -; cdr3_aa: CASSSGTFRDTQYF; cdr3_nt: TGCGCCAGCAGCTCCGGGACTTTTAGAGATACGCAGTATTTT
v_call: TRBV7-2; j_call: TRBJ2-5; clone_size: -; d_call: TRBD1; cdr3_aa: CASAGTGTGAWSQYF; cdr3_nt: TGTGCCAGCGCAGGGACCGGGACAGGGGCTTGGTCCCAGTACTTC
v_call: TRBV7-9; j_call: TRBJ1-4; clone_size: -; d_call: -; cdr3_aa: CASSPQGNEKLFF; cdr3_nt: TGTGCCAGCAGCCCCCAGGGTAATGAAAAACTGTTTTTT
v_call: TRBV9; j_call: TRBJ2-1; clone_size: -; d_call: -; cdr3_aa: CASSVGINEQFF; cdr3_nt: TGTGCCAGCAGCGTAGGAATCAATGAGCAGTTCTTC
v_call: TRBV5-1; j_call: TRBJ1-1; clone_size: -; d_call: TRBD1; cdr3_aa: CASSPDRGTEAFF; cdr3_nt: TGCGCCAGCAGCCCGGACAGGGGCACTGAAGCTTTCTTT
v_call: TRBV30; j_call: TRBJ1-1; clone_size: -; d_call: -; cdr3_aa: CACSRTEAFF; cdr3_nt: TGTGCCTGCTCGCGCACTGAAGCTTTCTTT
v_call: TRBV2; j_call: TRBJ2-7; clone_size: once; d_call: TRBD1; cdr3_aa: CASSAGGSYEQYF; cdr3_nt: TGTGCCAGCAGCGCAGGGGGCTCCTACGAGCAGTACTTC
v_call: TRBV10-2; j_call: TRBJ1-5; clone_size: once; d_call: -; cdr3_aa: CASGTDFWPQHF; cdr3_nt: TGCGCCAGCGGGACGGACTTCTGGCCCCAGCATTTT
v_call: TRBV7-2; j_call: TRBJ2-7; clone_size: -; d_call: -; cdr3_aa: CASSLGPPNEQYF; cdr3_nt: TGTGCCAGCAGCTTAGGTCCCCCCAACGAGCAGTACTTC
v_call: TRBV2; j_call: TRBJ2-7; clone_size: -; d_call: TRBD2; cdr3_aa: CASSRGASRGTTREGQYF; cdr3_nt: TGTGCCAGCAGCCGAGGGGCCTCCCGGGGGACAACCCGGGAGGGGCAGTACTTC
v_call: TRBV10-3; j_call: TRBJ1-2; clone_size: -; d_call: TRBD1; cdr3_aa: CAISDLGQGPYGYTF; cdr3_nt: TGTGCCATCAGTGATCTGGGACAGGGTCCGTATGGCTACACCTTC
v_call: TRBV24-1; j_call: TRBJ1-2; clone_size: once; d_call: -; cdr3_aa: CATSELTTGGLSGYTF; cdr3_nt: TGTGCCACCAGTGAGCTGACGACAGGTGGACTTTCTGGCTACACCTTC
v_call: TRBV7-6; j_call: TRBJ2-1; clone_size: -; d_call: -; cdr3_aa: CASSLGTQYNEQFF; cdr3_nt: TGTGCCAGCAGCTTAGGGACTCAGTACAATGAGCAGTTCTTC
v_call: TRBV7-9; j_call: TRBJ2-1; clone_size: -; d_call: TRBD2; cdr3_aa: CASSTRTSGRTGEQFF; cdr3_nt: TGTGCCAGCAGCACCAGGACTAGCGGGAGGACCGGTGAGCAGTTCTTC
v_call: TRBV5-4; j_call: TRBJ1-4; clone_size: -; d_call: TRBD1; cdr3_aa: CASSSGQGAEKLFF; cdr3_nt: TGTGCCAGCAGTTCGGGACAGGGGGCGGAAAAACTGTTTTTT
v_call: TRBV11-3; j_call: TRBJ2-2; clone_size: -; d_call: -; cdr3_aa: CASSLTTNTGELFF; cdr3_nt: TGTGCCAGCAGCTTAACCACCAACACCGGGGAGCTGTTTTTT
v_call: TRBV10-3; j_call: TRBJ2-7; clone_size: -; d_call: -; cdr3_aa: CAITSNGGEQYF; cdr3_nt: TGTGCCATCACTTCTAATGGGGGTGAGCAGTACTTC
v_call: TRBV11-3; j_call: TRBJ2-3; clone_size: -; d_call: -; cdr3_aa: CASSLLETDTQYF; cdr3_nt: TGTGCCAGCAGCTTATTGGAAACAGATACGCAGTATTTT
v_call: TRBV3-1/TRBV3-2; j_call: TRBJ2-3; clone_size: -; d_call: -; cdr3_aa: CASSYQGTDTQYF; cdr3_nt: TGTGCCAGCAGCTACCAGGGCACAGATACGCAGTATTTT